This T cell receptor beta chain comes out of a study of blood T cell repertoires in COVID-19. Study-level information: Acute-phase and convalescent COVID-19 samples originated in the United States, Italy and Spain. T cells, B-cell-depleted T cells, or PBMCs provided the cDNA or gDNA that served as material.

As handled by the study authors: Using reference gene primer amplification, nucleated cell counts were estimated. The table came from immunoSEQ multiplex PCR; TCRdb's copy has only in-frame clones and leaves some out. V, J and clone size derive from that table, while D and trimming were established from the DNA sequence. The data show roughly 120,000 clones, around 83% seen once. Sequenced input: peripheral blood. The receptor was isolated from a man in his forties with acute or convalescent COVID-19.

The DNA for the CDR3 is TGTGCCAGCATGGACAGGGAAGTCACAGATACGCAGTATTTT. Protein: CASMDREVTDTQYF. V gene TRBV2 combines with J gene TRBJ2-3; TRBD1 aligns across 8 bases. The CDR3 has 14 amino acids. Germline V gene lookup returns CDR1 SNHLY and CDR2 FYNNEI. After removal of 7 bases from V and 2 bases from J, the junction contained 5 bases not matched to a gene.